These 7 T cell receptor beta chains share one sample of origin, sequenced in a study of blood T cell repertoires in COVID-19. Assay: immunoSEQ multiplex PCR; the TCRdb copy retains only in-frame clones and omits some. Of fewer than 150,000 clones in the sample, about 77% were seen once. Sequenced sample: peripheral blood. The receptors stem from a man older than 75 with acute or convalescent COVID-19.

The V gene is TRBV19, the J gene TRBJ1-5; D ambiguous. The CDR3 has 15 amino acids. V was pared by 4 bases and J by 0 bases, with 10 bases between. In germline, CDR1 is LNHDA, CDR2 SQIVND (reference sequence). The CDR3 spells CASSTRSGSNQPQHF. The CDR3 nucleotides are TGTGCCAGTAGTACACGGTCAGGTAGCAATCAGCCCCAGCATTTT.

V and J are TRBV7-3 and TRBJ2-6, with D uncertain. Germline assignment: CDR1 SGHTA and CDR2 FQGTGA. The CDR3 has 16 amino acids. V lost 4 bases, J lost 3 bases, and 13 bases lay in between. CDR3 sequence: CASSYGPTHGANVLTF. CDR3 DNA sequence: TGTGCCAGCAGCTACGGCCCGACTCATGGGGCCAACGTCCTGACTTTC.

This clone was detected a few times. In nucleotides, the CDR3 is TGTGCCAGCAGAGGGAAGAGGGTCACTGAAGCTTTCTTT. Residues: CASRGKRVTEAFF. The chain carries TRBV5-6 and TRBJ1-1; D unresolved. V was shortened by 5 bases and J by 4 bases, with 12 bases between the two germline ends. Germline V gene data show CDR1 as SGHDT and CDR2 as YYEEEE. The CDR3 runs to 13 residues.

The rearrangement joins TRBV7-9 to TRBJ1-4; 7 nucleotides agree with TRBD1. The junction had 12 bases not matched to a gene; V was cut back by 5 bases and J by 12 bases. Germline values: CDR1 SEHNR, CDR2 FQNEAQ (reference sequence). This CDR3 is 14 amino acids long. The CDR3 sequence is CASSPGQLEGELFF. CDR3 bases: TGTGCCAGCAGCCCGGGACAGCTAGAGGGAGAACTGTTTTTT.

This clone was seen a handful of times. CDR3 residues: CASSLEYRSSEQYF. The CDR3 coding sequence is TGCGCCAGCAGCTTGGAATATAGGAGTTCCGAGCAGTACTTC. The J gene is TRBJ2-7, the V gene TRBV5-1; D not resolved. Germline CDR1 is SGHRS and CDR2 is YFSETQ. V shed 0 bases and J shed 6 bases, with 13 bases lying between them. The CDR3 sequence is 14 residues long.

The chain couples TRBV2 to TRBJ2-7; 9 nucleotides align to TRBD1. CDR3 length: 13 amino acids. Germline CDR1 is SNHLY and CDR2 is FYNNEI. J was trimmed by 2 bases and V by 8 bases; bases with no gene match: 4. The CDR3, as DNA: TGTGCCAGCCACAGGGGGCTCACCTACGAGCAGTACTTC. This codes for CASHRGLTYEQYF.

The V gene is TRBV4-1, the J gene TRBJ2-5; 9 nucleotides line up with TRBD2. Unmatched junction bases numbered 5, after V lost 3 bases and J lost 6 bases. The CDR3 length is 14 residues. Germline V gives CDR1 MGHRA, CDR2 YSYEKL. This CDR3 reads CASSHSGTSQTQYF. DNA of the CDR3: TGCGCCAGCAGCCACTCCGGGACTAGCCAGACCCAGTACTTC.